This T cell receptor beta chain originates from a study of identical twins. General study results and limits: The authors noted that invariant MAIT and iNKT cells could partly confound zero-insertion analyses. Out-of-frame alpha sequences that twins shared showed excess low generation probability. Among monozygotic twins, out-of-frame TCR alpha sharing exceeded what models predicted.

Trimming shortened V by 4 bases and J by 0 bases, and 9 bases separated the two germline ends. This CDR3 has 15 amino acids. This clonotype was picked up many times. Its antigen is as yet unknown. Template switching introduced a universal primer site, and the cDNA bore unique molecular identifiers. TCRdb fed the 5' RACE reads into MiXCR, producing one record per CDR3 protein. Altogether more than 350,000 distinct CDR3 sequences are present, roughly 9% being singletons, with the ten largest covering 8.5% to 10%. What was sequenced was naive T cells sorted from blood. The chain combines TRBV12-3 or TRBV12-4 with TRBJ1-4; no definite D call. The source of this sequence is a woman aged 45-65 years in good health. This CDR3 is CASSSDGATNEKLFF. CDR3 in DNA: TGTGCCAGCAGTTCCGACGGGGCAACTAATGAAAAACTGTTTTTT.